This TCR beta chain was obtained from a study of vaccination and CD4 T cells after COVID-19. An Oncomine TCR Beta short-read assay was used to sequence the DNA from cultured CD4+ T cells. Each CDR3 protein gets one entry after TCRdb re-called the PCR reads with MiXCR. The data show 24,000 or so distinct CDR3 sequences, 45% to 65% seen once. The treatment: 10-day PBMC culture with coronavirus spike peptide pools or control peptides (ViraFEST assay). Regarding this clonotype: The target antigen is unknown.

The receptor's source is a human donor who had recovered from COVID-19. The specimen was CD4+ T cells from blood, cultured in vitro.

CDR3 coding DNA: TGTGCCAGCGGACCCACTAGAGACAATGAGCAGTTCTTC. Its protein is CASGPTRDNEQFF. The chain uses TRBV7-3 and TRBJ2-1; D is perhaps TRBD2 (5 bases). The CDR3 covers 13 residues. Trimming cost V 8 bases and J 5 bases, with 13 bases left between them. The V gene's germline CDR1 is SGHTA and CDR2 FQGTGA.